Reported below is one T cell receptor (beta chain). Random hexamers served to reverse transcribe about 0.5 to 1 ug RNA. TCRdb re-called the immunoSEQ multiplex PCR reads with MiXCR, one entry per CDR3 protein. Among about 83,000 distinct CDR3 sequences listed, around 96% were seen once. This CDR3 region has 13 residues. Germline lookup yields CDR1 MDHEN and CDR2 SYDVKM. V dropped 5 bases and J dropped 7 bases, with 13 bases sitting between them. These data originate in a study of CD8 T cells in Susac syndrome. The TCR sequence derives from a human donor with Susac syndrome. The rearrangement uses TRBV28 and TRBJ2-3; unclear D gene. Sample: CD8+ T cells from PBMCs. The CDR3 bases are TGTGCCAGCAGTCCCAGATTGGGGTATACGCAGTATTTT. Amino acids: CASSPRLGYTQYF. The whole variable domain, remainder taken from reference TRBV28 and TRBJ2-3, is DVKVTQSSRYLVKRTGEKVFLECVQDMDHENMFWYRQDPGLGLRLIYFSYDVKMKEKGDIPEGYSVSREKKERFSLILESASTNQTSMYLCASSPRLGYTQYFGPGTRLTVL.